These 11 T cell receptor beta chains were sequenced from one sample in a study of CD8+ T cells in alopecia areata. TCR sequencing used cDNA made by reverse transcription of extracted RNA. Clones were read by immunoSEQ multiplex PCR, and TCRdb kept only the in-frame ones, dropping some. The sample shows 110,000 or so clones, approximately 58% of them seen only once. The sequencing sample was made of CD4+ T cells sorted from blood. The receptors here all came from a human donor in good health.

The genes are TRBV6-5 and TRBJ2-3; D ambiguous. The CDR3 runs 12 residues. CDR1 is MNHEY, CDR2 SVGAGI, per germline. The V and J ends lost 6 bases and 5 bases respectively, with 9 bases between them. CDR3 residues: CASRSLGDTQYF. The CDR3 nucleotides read TGTGCCAGCAGGTCACTTGGAGATACGCAGTATTTT.

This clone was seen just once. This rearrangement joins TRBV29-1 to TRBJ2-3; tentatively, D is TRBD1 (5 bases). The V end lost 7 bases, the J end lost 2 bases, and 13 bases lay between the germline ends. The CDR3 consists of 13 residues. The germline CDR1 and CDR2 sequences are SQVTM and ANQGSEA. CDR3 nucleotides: TGCAGCGGGCAGGGTCTCGTCACAGATACGCAGTATTTT. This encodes CSGQGLVTDTQYF.

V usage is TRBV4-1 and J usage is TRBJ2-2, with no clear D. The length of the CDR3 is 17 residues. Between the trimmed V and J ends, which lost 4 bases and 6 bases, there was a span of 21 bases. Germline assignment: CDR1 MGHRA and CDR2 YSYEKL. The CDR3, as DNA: TGCGCCAGCAGCCCCCCGTTCCGGTCAGAGAAGGCCGGGGAGCTGTTTTTT. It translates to CASSPPFRSEKAGELFF.

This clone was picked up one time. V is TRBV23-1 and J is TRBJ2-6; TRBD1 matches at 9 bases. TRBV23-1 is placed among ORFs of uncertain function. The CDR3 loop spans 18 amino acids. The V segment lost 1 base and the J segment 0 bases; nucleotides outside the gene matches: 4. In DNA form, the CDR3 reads TGCGCCAGCAGTCAATGGGAACAGGGGGCCTCTGGGGCCAACGTCCTGACTTTC. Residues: CASSQWEQGASGANVLTF.

This chain's CDR3 is CASSPEWVAKNIQYF. DNA of the CDR3: TGTGCCAGCAGCCCGGAGTGGGTAGCCAAAAACATTCAGTACTTC. This chain links TRBV7-2 with TRBJ2-4; D call uncertain. Germline lookup yields CDR1 SGHTA and CDR2 FQGNSA. Trimming took off 5 bases at V and 0 bases at J, with 11 bases between the two ends. The CDR3 totals 15 residues.

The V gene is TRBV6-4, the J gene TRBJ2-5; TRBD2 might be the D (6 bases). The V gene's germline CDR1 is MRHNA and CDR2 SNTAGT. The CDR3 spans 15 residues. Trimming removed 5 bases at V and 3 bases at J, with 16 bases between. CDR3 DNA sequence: TGTGCCAGCAGTTTGGAGGGCACCCGGGAAGAGACCCAGTACTTC. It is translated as CASSLEGTREETQYF.

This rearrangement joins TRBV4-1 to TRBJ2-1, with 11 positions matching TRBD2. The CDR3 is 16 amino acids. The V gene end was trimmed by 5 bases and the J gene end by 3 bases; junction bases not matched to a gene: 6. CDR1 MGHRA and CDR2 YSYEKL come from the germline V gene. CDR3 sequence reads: CASSNLGTSGYNEQFF. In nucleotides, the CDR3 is TGCGCCAGCAGCAACCTCGGGACTAGCGGCTACAATGAGCAGTTCTTC.

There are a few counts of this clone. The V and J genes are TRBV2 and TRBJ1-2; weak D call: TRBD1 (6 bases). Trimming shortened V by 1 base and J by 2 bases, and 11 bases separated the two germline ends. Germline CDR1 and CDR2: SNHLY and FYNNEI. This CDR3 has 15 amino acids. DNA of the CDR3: TGTGCCAGCAGTGAAGGGACAGTCCTAAACTATGGCTACACCTTC. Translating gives CASSEGTVLNYGYTF.

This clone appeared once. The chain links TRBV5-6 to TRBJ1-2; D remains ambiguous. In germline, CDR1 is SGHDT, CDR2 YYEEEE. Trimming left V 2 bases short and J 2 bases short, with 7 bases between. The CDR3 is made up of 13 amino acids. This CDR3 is CASSFPGNYGYTF. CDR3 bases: TGTGCCAGCAGCTTCCCCGGAAACTATGGCTACACCTTC.

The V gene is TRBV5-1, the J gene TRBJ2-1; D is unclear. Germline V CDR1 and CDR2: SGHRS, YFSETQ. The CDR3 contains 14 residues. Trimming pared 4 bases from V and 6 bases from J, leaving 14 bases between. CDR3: CASSHPGPVNEQFF. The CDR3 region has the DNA TGCGCCAGCAGCCACCCCGGGCCTGTCAATGAGCAGTTCTTC.

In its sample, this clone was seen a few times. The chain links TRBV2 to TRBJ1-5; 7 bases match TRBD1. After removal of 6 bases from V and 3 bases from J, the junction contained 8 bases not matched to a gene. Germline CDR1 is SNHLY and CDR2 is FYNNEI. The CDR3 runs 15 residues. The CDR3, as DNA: TGTGCCAGCAGAGCACCCGGGACAGCCAATCAGCCCCAGCATTTT. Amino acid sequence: CASRAPGTANQPQHF. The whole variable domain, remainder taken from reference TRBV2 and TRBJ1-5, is EPEVTQTPSHQVTQMGQEVILRCVPISNHLYFYWYRQILGQKVEFLVSFYNNEISEKSEIFDDQFSVERPDGSNFTLKIRSTKLEDSAMYFCASRAPGTANQPQHFGDGTRLSIL.